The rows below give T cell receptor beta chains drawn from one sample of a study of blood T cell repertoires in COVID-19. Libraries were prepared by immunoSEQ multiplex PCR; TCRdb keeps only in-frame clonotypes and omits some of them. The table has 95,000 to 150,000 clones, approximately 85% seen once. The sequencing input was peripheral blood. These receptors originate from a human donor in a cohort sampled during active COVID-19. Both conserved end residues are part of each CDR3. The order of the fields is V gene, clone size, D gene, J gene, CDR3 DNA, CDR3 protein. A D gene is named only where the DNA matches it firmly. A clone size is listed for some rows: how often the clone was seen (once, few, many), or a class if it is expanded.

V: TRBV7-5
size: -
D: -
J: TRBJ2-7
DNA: TGTGCCAGAAGCCTCCCGGGACAGGGGGAGTACGAGCAGTACTTC
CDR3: CARSLPGQGEYEQYF

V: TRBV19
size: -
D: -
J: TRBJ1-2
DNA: TGTGCCAGTAGTAAGGGTACGACAGCCACTAACTATGGCTACACCTTC
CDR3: CASSKGTTATNYGYTF

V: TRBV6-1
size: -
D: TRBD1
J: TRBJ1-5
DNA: TGTGCCAGCAGTGAAACAGGGGGCGTTCAGCCCCAGCATTTT
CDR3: CASSETGGVQPQHF

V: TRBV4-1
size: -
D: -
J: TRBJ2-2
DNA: TGCGCCAGCAACCCCAACGCCCTAGGCGCCGGGGAGCTGTTTTTT
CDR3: CASNPNALGAGELFF

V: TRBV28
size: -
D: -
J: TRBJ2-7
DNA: TGTGCCAGCAGCCCCCACGGGGGCTCCTACGAGCAGTACTTC
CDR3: CASSPHGGSYEQYF

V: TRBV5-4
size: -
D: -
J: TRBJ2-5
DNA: TGTGCCAGCAGCTCTCAATCGACTCAAGAGACCCAGTACTTC
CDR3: CASSSQSTQETQYF

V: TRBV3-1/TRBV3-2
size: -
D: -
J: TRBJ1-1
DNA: TGTGCCAGCAGCCAGCGGGCGCGGGGCACTGAAGCTTTCTTT
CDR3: CASSQRARGTEAFF

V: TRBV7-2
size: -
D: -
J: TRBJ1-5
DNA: TGTGCCAGCAGCTCCGACGGGGGTTTTGGCAATCAGCCCCAGCATTTT
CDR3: CASSSDGGFGNQPQHF

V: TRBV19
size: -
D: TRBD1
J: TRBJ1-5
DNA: TGTGCCAGTAGTAGACAGGGCCGGGACAATCAGCCCCAGCATTTT
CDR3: CASSRQGRDNQPQHF

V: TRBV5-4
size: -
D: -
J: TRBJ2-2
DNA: TGTGCCAGCAGCTTGGCTAGGAACACCGGGGAGCTGTTTTTT
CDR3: CASSLARNTGELFF

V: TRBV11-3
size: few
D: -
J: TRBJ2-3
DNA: TGTGCCAGCAGCTTAGATCGCCAGGGGAGCACAGATACGCAGTATTTT
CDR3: CASSLDRQGSTDTQYF

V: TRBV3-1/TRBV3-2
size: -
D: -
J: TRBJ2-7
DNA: TGTGCCAGCAGCCAAGAAGGGGTTGGGGAGCAGTACTTC
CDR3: CASSQEGVGEQYF

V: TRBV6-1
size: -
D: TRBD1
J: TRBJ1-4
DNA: TGTGCCAGCAGTGATGGACAGGGGGGCCGGTCGGGAAAACTGTTTTTT
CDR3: CASSDGQGGRSGKLFF

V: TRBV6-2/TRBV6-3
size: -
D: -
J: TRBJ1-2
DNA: TGTGCCAGCAGCCCCGACAGTCCGTATGGCTACACCTTC
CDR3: CASSPDSPYGYTF

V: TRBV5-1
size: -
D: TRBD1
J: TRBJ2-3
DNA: TGCGCCAGCAGCATGGGACAGACCCCAGGCACAGATACGCAGTATTTT
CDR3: CASSMGQTPGTDTQYF

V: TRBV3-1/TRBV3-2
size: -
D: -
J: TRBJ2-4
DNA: TGTGCCAGCAGAGACTTCTTTGTGGGAGGAGCCAAAAACATTCAGTACTTC
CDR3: CASRDFFVGGAKNIQYF

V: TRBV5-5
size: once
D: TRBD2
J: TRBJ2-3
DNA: TGTGCCAGCAGCTTAGGACTAGCGGGGCGCACAGATACGCAGTATTTT
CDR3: CASSLGLAGRTDTQYF

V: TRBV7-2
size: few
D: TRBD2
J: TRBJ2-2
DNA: TGTGCCAGCAGCCCCCTAGGGACTAGCGGGGCCGGGGAGCTGTTTTTT
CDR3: CASSPLGTSGAGELFF

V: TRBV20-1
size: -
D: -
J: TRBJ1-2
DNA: TGCAGTGCTAGTAATAGCTATGGCTACACCTTC
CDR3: CSASNSYGYTF

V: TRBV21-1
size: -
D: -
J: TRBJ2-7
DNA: TGTGCCAGCAGCAAAAATCAGGGTAGCTCCTACGAGCAGTACTTC
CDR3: CASSKNQGSSYEQYF

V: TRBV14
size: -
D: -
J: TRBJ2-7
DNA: TGTGCCAGCAGCCAACCCGGACAGAGTACGAGTCAGTACTTC
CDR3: CASSQPGQSTSQYF

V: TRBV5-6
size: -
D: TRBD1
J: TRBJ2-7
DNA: TGTGCCAGCAGCTTGGCCGGGACAGAACCCTACGAGCAGTACTTC
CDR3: CASSLAGTEPYEQYF

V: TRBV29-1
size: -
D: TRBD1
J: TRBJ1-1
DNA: TGCAGCAGCGAGGGGCAGGGGGCACTGACTGAAGCTTTCTTT
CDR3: CSSEGQGALTEAFF

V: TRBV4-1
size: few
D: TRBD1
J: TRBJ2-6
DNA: TGCGCCAGCAGCCAAGATAGGAGGACAGGGGTTGGAGGGGCCAACGTCCTGACTTTC
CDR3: CASSQDRRTGVGGANVLTF

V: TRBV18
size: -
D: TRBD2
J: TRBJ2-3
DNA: TGTGCCAGCTCACCTCCCACGGGCGGGGGTAACACAGATACGCAGTATTTT
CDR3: CASSPPTGGGNTDTQYF

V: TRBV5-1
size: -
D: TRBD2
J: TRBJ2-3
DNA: TGCGCCAGCAGCGTCGGGACTAGCGGGGGGGCTACTAGCACAGATACGCAGTATTTT
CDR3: CASSVGTSGGATSTDTQYF

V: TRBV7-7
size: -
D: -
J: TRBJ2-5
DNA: TGTGCTAGCAGCTTAGGGCTGGGGAGCGGCGGGGAGACCCAGTACTTC
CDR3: CASSLGLGSGGETQYF

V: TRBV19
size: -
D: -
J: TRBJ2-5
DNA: TGTGCCAGTAGTAGTTCCTCCCAAGAGACCCAGTACTTC
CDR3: CASSSSSQETQYF

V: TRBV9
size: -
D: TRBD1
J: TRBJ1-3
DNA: TGTGCCAGCAGCCAGGGACAGGGCTCTGGGAACACCATATATTTT
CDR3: CASSQGQGSGNTIYF

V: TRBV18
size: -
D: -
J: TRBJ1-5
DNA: TGTGCCAGCTCACCCTTCGAAGGGGCGGGCAATCAGCCCCAGCATTTT
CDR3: CASSPFEGAGNQPQHF

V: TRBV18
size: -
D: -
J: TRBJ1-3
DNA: TGTGCCAGCTCACCAGGGATACAGGACTCTGGAAACACCATATATTTT
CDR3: CASSPGIQDSGNTIYF

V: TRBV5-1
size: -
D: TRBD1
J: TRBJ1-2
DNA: TGCGCCAGCAGCTTGGGGGGCGGACAGGGATCTGGCTACACCTTC
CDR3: CASSLGGGQGSGYTF

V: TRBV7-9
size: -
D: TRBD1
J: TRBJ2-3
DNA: TGTGCCAGCAGCTCGGGACAGCTGACAGATACGCAGTATTTT
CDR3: CASSSGQLTDTQYF

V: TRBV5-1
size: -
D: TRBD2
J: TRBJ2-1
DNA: TGCGCCAGCAGCTTACTAGCGGGGCTCAATGAGCAGTTCTTC
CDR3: CASSLLAGLNEQFF

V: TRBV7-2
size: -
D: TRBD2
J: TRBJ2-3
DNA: TGTGCCAGCAGCCCGGGGACTAGCGGGGGGGCCGGTACGCAGTATTTT
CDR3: CASSPGTSGGAGTQYF